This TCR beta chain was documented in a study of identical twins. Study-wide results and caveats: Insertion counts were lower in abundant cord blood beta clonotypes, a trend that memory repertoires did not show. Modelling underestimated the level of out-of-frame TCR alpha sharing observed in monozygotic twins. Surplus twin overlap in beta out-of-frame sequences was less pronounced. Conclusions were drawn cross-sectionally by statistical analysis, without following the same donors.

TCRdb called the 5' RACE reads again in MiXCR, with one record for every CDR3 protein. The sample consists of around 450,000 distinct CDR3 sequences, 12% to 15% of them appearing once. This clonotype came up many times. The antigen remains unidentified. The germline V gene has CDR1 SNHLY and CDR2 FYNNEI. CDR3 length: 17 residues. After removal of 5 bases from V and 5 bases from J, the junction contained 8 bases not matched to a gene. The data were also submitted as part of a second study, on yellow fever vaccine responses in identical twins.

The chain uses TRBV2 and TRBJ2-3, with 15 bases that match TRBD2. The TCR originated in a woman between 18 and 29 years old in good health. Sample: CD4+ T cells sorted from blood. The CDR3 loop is CASSYRTSGRAQDTQYF. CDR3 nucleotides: TGTGCCAGCAGTTACCGGACTAGCGGGAGGGCCCAAGATACGCAGTATTTT.